These 20 T cell receptor beta chains originate from one sample sequenced in a study of T cells in Graves' hyperthyroidism and ophthalmopathy (dated by TCRdb to about 2019). The library was obtained by multiplex PCR. TCRdb names Illumina HiSeq 2000 as the instrument used. The TCR beta CDR3 regions were amplified from RNA transcripts. A first-round RT-PCR of the TCR CDR3 used the HTBI primer set with the Qiagen OneStep RT-PCR kit. Through fastp at Q25 and MiXCR, TCRdb rebuilt clones from the public reads, retaining in-frame beta chains. Here each entry gathers all rows of one CDR3 protein and keeps the most common genes and DNA. The sample contains approximately 870,000 distinct CDR3 sequences, 38% of them found a single time. Of the sample, about 9% falls within the top ten clones. Source material: blood. The receptors were sampled from a man aged 18 to 29 with Graves' hyperthyroidism.

This clonotype was counted between two and nine times. This may be a read error, as it is one base from a much larger clone. V is TRBV20-1 and J is TRBJ2-5; no definite D call. This CDR3 is built from 11 residues. V lost 8 bases, J lost 5 bases, and 12 bases lay in between. Germline V gene lookup returns CDR1 DFQATT and CDR2 SNEGSKA (reference sequence). For the CDR3, the DNA is TGCAGTACTACCCATCGTGAGACCCAGTACTTC. Amino acid sequence: CSTTHRETQYF.

Points on this clonotype: At one end, the junction sequence differs from germline, possibly due to a read error. The chain combines TRBV5-4 with TRBJ2-3, with TRBD2 as a possible D gene (5 bases). The CDR3 is 13 amino acids. CDR1 and CDR2 from the germline V gene are SGHNT and YYREEE (reference sequence). CDR3 amino acids: CASSQVRGDTQYF. CDR3 DNA sequence: TGCGCCAGCAGCCAAGTTCGGGGAGATACGCAGTATTTT.

The rearrangement links TRBV9 to TRBJ2-5, with 7 bases fitting TRBD1. The CDR3 totals 14 residues. Germline CDR1 reads SGDLS; CDR2 reads YYNGEE. V trimming: 1 base; J trimming: 5 bases; junction bases outside the gene matches: 5. This chain's CDR3 is CASSVTTGAETQYF. DNA for the CDR3: TGTGCCAGCAGCGTAACAACAGGGGCGGAGACCCAGTACTTC.

This clonotype was counted between two and nine times. This chain joins TRBV11-2 and TRBJ2-7; D is unresolved. The ends were cut back, 4 bases at V and 7 bases at J, with 14 bases in the middle. The CDR3 is 13 residues long. Germline values: CDR1 SGHAT, CDR2 FQNNGV. The CDR3 nucleotides are TGTGCCAGCAGCTCCGGGTCCTTAGGGGAGCAGTACTTC. Amino acids: CASSSGSLGEQYF.

Here the CDR3 reads CASSLKGGAQETQYF. The DNA for the CDR3 is TGTGCCAGCAGCTTAAAGGGAGGGGCCCAGGAGACCCAGTACTTC. The chain couples TRBV7-3 to TRBJ2-5; 7 bases map to TRBD2. Looked up from germline, CDR1 is SGHTA and CDR2 is FQGTGA. Losses at the gene ends were 1 base for V and 5 bases for J; bases not matched to a gene: 7. There are 15 residues in the CDR3. The full variable domain, completed using reference TRBV7-3 and TRBJ2-5, is GAGVSQTPSNKVTEKGKYVELRCDPISGHTALYWYRQSLGQGPEFLIYFQGTGAADDSGLPNDRFFAVRPEGSVSTLKIQRTERGDSAVYLCASSLKGGAQETQYFGPGTRLLVL.

This clonotype appeared many times. The rearrangement uses TRBV24-1 and TRBJ2-7, with 8 bases that match TRBD2. The length of the CDR3 is 14 residues. The trim removed 5 bases at V and 5 bases at J, leaving 7 bases unmatched. Germline values: CDR1 KGHDR, CDR2 SFDVKD. CDR3 in DNA: TGTGCCACCAGTGGGAGAGCGGGGGACCACGAGCAGTACTTC. Encoded protein: CATSGRAGDHEQYF.

This clonotype was recorded a few times. A read error may account for a junction end that differs from germline. The V and J genes are TRBV10-3 and TRBJ1-1; a weak D match, TRBD1 (6 bases). Germline V CDR1 and CDR2: ENHRY, SYGVKD. CDR3 length equals 12 residues. The CDR3 here is CAIRTVGTEASF. The CDR3 region has the DNA TGTGCCATAAGGACAGTCGGTACCGAAGCTTCCTTT.

This clonotype was counted at least ten times. The rearrangement uses TRBV10-3 and TRBJ1-2, with 7 bases matching TRBD1. The germline gives CDR1 ENHRY, CDR2 SYGVKD. V was clipped by 8 bases and J by 3 bases; unmatched bases: 6. The CDR3 totals 13 residues. This CDR3 is CAIGGGLDYGYTF. CDR3 nucleotide sequence: TGTGCCATCGGAGGGGGCCTAGACTATGGCTACACCTTC.

This clonotype appeared many times. The CDR3 reads CASSRLTEAFF. CDR3 in DNA: TGTGCCAGCAGTCGACTCACTGAAGCTTTCTTT. The genes are TRBV12-3 or TRBV12-4 and TRBJ1-1; D remains unclear. This CDR3 comprises 11 residues. Between the trimmed V and J ends, which lost 5 bases and 4 bases, there was a span of 5 bases.

The DNA for the CDR3 is TGTGCCAGCAGTTATCAGGGAGGAAAAACTGAAGCTTTCTTT. It translates to CASSYQGGKTEAFF. This rearrangement joins TRBV6-6 to TRBJ1-1; perhaps TRBD1 as D (5 bases). CDR3 length: 14 amino acids. The germline CDR1 and CDR2 sequences are MNHNY and SVGAGI (reference sequence). V was pared by 3 bases and J by 5 bases, with 13 bases between.

This rearrangement joins TRBV10-3 to TRBJ1-2, with no clear D. The V end was cut by 6 bases, the J end by 8 bases, with 13 bases between. In germline, CDR1 is ENHRY, CDR2 SYGVKD. There are 12 residues in the CDR3. CDR3 coding DNA: TGTGCCATCAGCAGCTTTGTAGGCGGCTACACCTTC. It yields the protein CAISSFVGGYTF.

This clonotype was observed at least ten times. V and J are TRBV24-1 and TRBJ2-6; 9 bases align to TRBD1. V gave up 4 bases and J gave up 2 bases; unmatched junction bases: 8. This CDR3 has 18 amino acids. Germline CDR1 reads KGHDR; CDR2 reads SFDVKD. The CDR3 nucleotides are TGTGCCACCAGTGACCCGGGACAGGGTGGCGCTGGGGCCAACGTCCTGACTTTC. Its protein product is CATSDPGQGGAGANVLTF.

In its sample, this clonotype was seen a few times. The chain uses TRBV6-5 and TRBJ1-4; TRBD1 aligns across 7 bases. The ends lost 2 bases at V and 8 bases at J; junction bases unmatched: 5. The CDR3 has 14 residues. Germline CDR1 MNHEY, CDR2 SVGAGI. The CDR3 reads CASSYGGGKEKLFF. The CDR3 region has the DNA TGTGCCAGCAGTTACGGAGGGGGCAAGGAAAAACTGTTTTTT.

J is TRBJ1-6 and V is TRBV14, with TRBD1 identical over 8 bases. Unmatched junction bases numbered 5, after V lost 3 bases and J lost 4 bases. The CDR3 is 16 residues long. Per the germline V gene, CDR1 is SGHDN and CDR2 is FVKESK. The CDR3 region has the DNA TGTGCCAGCAGCCACGGGACAGGATTATATAATTCACCCCTCCACTTT. Protein sequence: CASSHGTGLYNSPLHF.

This clonotype has ten or more counts. This chain connects TRBV2 to TRBJ1-6; the D is unclear. V dropped 8 bases and J dropped 7 bases, with 12 bases sitting between them. The CDR3 has 13 amino acids. The germline CDR1 and CDR2 sequences are SNHLY and FYNNEI. This chain's CDR3 is CASRSRRNSPLHF. CDR3 coding DNA: TGTGCCAGCCGATCTCGGAGGAATTCACCCCTCCACTTT.

There are a few counts of this clonotype. This CDR3 reads CASSSPGPLEQYF. The CDR3 region has the DNA TGTGCCAGCAGCTCGCCGGGACCTTTAGAGCAGTACTTC. This chain links TRBV11-2 with TRBJ2-7; possibly TRBD1 or TRBD2 for D (5 bases each). The CDR3 consists of 13 residues. Germline CDR1 and CDR2: SGHAT and FQNNGV. Trimming took off 4 bases at V and 7 bases at J, with 14 bases between the two ends.

The chain is built from TRBV20-1 and TRBJ2-7; 7 bases match TRBD2. CDR3 length: 12 amino acids. The V gene's germline CDR1 is DFQATT and CDR2 SNEGSKA (reference sequence). V lost 5 bases to trimming and J lost 6 bases; unmatched junction nucleotides: 7. The CDR3, as DNA: TGCAGTGCTTACGGGGGAGGGAGCGAGCAGTACTTC. As protein: CSAYGGGSEQYF.

This clonotype showed up many times. The chain combines TRBV9 with TRBJ1-1; tentative D call: TRBD1 (6 bases). V dropped 4 bases and J dropped 2 bases, with 12 bases sitting between them. The germline CDR1 and CDR2 sequences are SGDLS and YYNGEE. This CDR3 region has 14 residues. CDR3 in DNA: TGTGCCAGCAGCTTTGACAGGTCTAACACTGAAGCTTTCTTT. Translated: CASSFDRSNTEAFF.

This clonotype was recorded many times. V is TRBV20-1 and J is TRBJ1-1; D gene ambiguous. This CDR3 has 14 amino acids. The germline V and J ends were trimmed by 6 bases and 0 bases, with 14 bases remaining between them. Germline loops: CDR1 DFQATT, CDR2 SNEGSKA (reference sequence). The DNA of the CDR3 is TGCAGTGCCTCCCGACCCGGACTGAACACTGAAGCTTTCTTT. Its protein product is CSASRPGLNTEAFF.

This clonotype was recorded at least ten times. J is TRBJ2-7 and V is TRBV29-1, with a tentative D call TRBD2 (7 bases). The CDR3 has 12 amino acids. Germline-derived CDR1 and CDR2 are SQVTM and ANQGSEA. Trimming shortened V by 3 bases and J by 7 bases, and 13 bases separated the two germline ends. The CDR3 reads CSVDVEGGEQYF. The CDR3 DNA follows: TGCAGCGTTGATGTGGAGGGGGGGGAGCAGTACTTC.